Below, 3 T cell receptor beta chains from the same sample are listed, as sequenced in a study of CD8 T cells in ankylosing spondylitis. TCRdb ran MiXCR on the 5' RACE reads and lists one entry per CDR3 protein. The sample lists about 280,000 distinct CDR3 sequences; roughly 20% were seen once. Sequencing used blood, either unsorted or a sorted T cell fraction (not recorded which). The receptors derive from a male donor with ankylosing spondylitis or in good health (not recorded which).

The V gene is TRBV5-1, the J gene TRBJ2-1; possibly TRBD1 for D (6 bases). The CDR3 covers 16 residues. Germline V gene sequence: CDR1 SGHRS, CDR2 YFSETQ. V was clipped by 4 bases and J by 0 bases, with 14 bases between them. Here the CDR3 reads CASSPDRKNSYNEQFF. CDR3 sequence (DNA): TGCGCCAGCAGCCCAGACAGGAAAAACTCCTACAATGAGCAGTTCTTC.

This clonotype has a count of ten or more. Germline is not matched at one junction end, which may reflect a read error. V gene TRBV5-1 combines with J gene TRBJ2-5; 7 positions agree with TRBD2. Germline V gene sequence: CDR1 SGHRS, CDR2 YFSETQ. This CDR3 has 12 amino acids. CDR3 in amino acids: CASSLAGETQYF. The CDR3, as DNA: TGTGCCAGCAGCTTAGCGGGAGAGACCCAGTACTTC. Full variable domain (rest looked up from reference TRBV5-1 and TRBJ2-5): KAGVTQTPRYLIKTRGQQVTLSCSPISGHRSVSWYQQTPGQGLQFLFEYFSETQRNKGNFPGRFSGRQFSNSRSEMNVSTLELGDSALYLCASSLAGETQYFGPGTRLLVL.

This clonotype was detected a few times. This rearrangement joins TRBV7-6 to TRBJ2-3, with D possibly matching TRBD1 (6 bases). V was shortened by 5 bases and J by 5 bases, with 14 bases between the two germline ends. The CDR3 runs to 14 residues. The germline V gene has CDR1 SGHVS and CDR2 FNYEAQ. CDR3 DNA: TGTGCCAGCAGCCTAGAGGACAGAGGAGATACGCAGTATTTT. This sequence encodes CASSLEDRGDTQYF.